This T cell receptor beta chain stems from a study of vaccination and CD4 T cells after COVID-19. Study context: Nasal swab PCR had shown SARS-CoV-2 positivity in the convalescent patients (roughly 9 mild cases, one severe case).

Treatment of the sample: roughly 10-day PBMC culture with coronavirus spike peptide pools or control peptides (ViraFEST assay). Following expansion of antigen-specific T cells with peptide pools, ViraFEST then sequenced TCRs. The Oncomine TCR Beta short-read assay was what sequenced the DNA obtained from cultured CD4+ T cells. Genomic DNA was drawn out of CD4+ T cells grown in culture. Via MiXCR, TCRdb re-called the PCR reads, giving one row per CDR3 protein. This table has about 21,000 distinct CDR3 sequences, around 48% appearing once. Germline V gene lookup returns CDR1 MNHNS and CDR2 SASEGT. The germline V and J ends were trimmed by 8 bases and 4 bases, with 12 bases remaining between them. This CDR3 contains 13 residues. As to this clonotype: Its antigen is currently unknown.

The V call is TRBV6-1, the J call TRBJ1-3; a weak D match, TRBD1 (5 bases). The sequenced material came from CD4+ T cells from blood, cultured in vitro. The clonotype comes from a human donor who had recovered from COVID-19. The CDR3 spells CASGATYGNTIYF. The CDR3 DNA sequence: TGTGCCAGCGGGGCGACCTACGGAAACACCATATATTTT.